A selection of T cell receptor beta chains follows, all from one sample in a study of CD8 T cells in ankylosing spondylitis. A single record per CDR3 protein comes from TCRdb applying MiXCR to the 5' RACE reads. This sample yields about 130,000 distinct CDR3 sequences, of which 9.3% are seen a single time; 2.5% to 3.5% belongs to the top ten. The sequenced sample was blood, either unsorted or a sorted T cell fraction (not recorded which). The receptors come from a male donor with ankylosing spondylitis or in good health (not recorded which). Each CDR3 is given with its conserved first and last residue. A D gene is named only where the DNA matches it firmly. Clone size is shown for a subset of rows, as once, few, many or a class of expanded clone.

TRBV3-1	TRBJ1-1	many	.	CASSRSRQSGTEAFF	TGTGCCAGCAGCCGATCACGACAGAGCGGGACTGAAGCTTTCTTT
TRBV5-1	TRBJ2-5	many	.	CASRQTYQETQYF	TGCGCCAGCAGACAGACGTACCAAGAGACCCAGTACTTC
TRBV20-1	TRBJ1-4	few	.	CSARLTGSNEKLFF	TGCAGTGCTAGACTCACAGGGTCTAATGAAAAACTGTTTTTT
TRBV20-1	TRBJ1-5	many	TRBD1	CSARGQYNQPQHF	TGCAGTGCCAGGGGACAGTACAATCAGCCCCAGCATTTT
TRBV20-1	TRBJ2-1	many	TRBD2	CSASTGLAGTSSYNEQFF	TGCAGTGCTAGTACGGGACTAGCGGGGACAAGCTCCTACAATGAGCAGTTCTTC
TRBV4-1	TRBJ2-7	few	.	CASSQEETRGYEQYF	TGCGCCAGCAGCCAAGAGGAGACTAGGGGCTACGAGCAGTACTTC
TRBV5-5	TRBJ2-3	few	.	CASSSPSTKSTDTQYF	TGTGCCAGCAGCTCCCCCTCAACGAAGAGCACAGATACGCAGTATTTT
TRBV20-1	TRBJ1-2	many	.	CSAREDGGNYGYTF	TGCAGTGCTAGAGAGGATGGGGGGAACTATGGCTACACCTTC
TRBV20-1	TRBJ2-1	many	.	CSARGDDNEQFF	TGCAGTGCTAGGGGGGATGACAATGAGCAGTTCTTC
TRBV12-3/TRBV12-4	TRBJ2-5	many	TRBD1	CATGPGTEKETQYF	TGTGCCACCGGGCCCGGGACAGAAAAAGAGACCCAGTACTTC
TRBV20-1	TRBJ2-7	many	.	CSALGEKHEQYF	TGCAGTGCCTTGGGGGAGAAGCACGAGCAGTACTTC
TRBV25-1	TRBJ1-1	.	.	CASRRQVNTEAFF	TGTGCCAGCAGACGACAGGTGAACACTGAAGCTTTCTTT
TRBV12-3/TRBV12-4	TRBJ2-7	many	.	CASSRDPYAEQYF	TGTGCCAGCAGTCGGGACCCCTACGCCGAGCAGTACTTC
TRBV7-9	TRBJ2-7	.	.	CASSLGTGLGFEQYF	TGTGCCAGCAGCTTAGGGACGGGACTCGGTTTCGAGCAGTACTTC
TRBV30	TRBJ2-7	many	.	CAWSVPINGPYEQYF	TGTGCCTGGAGTGTACCTATTAACGGTCCCTACGAGCAGTACTTC
TRBV9	TRBJ2-2	many	.	CASSVEGHPNTGELFF	TGTGCCAGCAGCGTAGAAGGACACCCGAACACCGGGGAGCTGTTTTTT
TRBV28	TRBJ1-5	many	TRBD1	CASREQGHSNQPQHF	TGTGCCAGCAGGGAACAGGGGCATAGCAATCAGCCCCAGCATTTT
TRBV5-1	TRBJ1-2	.	.	CASSQTGGPERANYGYTF	TGCGCCAGCAGCCAGACCGGAGGGCCCGAAAGGGCTAACTATGGCTACACCTTC
TRBV6-1	TRBJ2-3	many	.	CASSKPGDTQYF	TGTGCCAGCAGTAAACCGGGAGATACGCAGTATTTT
TRBV5-1	TRBJ2-1	few	TRBD2	CASSLAGSGSLSYNEQFF	TGCGCCAGCAGCTTGGCCGGTAGCGGGAGTCTCTCCTACAATGAGCAGTTCTTC
TRBV5-1	TRBJ2-1	many	.	CASSSGETPYNEQFF	TGCGCCAGCAGCTCGGGGGAGACCCCCTACAATGAGCAGTTCTTC
TRBV12-3/TRBV12-4	TRBJ2-5	many	TRBD2	CASSFTSSGSTETQYF	TGTGCCAGCAGTTTCACGTCTAGCGGGAGTACCGAGACCCAGTACTTC
TRBV12-3/TRBV12-4	TRBJ1-1	few	.	CASSLSAGRNTEAFF	TGTGCCAGCAGTTTATCGGCAGGAAGGAACACTGAAGCTTTCTTT
TRBV28	TRBJ2-3	.	.	CASKGGETDTQYF	TGTGCCAGCAAAGGAGGGGAGACAGATACGCAGTATTTT
TRBV4-3	TRBJ2-7	few	.	CASSQDPGSPYEQYF	TGCGCCAGCAGCCAAGATCCCGGGTCGCCCTACGAGCAGTACTTC
TRBV5-1	TRBJ2-7	.	.	CASSLSGEGDEQYF	TGCGCCAGCAGCTTAAGCGGTGAGGGAGACGAGCAGTACTTC
TRBV12-3/TRBV12-4	TRBJ1-2	many	.	CASSEGGGYTF	TGTGCCAGCAGTGAGGGAGGCGGCTACACCTTC
TRBV2	TRBJ1-4	.	.	CASSEKAGSNNEKLFF	TGTGCCAGCAGTGAAAAAGCAGGGTCCAACAATGAAAAACTGTTTTTT
TRBV5-6	TRBJ2-3	many	TRBD2	CASSYGTSGSTGTDTQYF	TGTGCCAGCAGCTATGGGACTAGCGGGTCTACAGGCACAGATACGCAGTATTTT
TRBV7-2	TRBJ2-1	many	.	CASRPGSIHRGEQFF	TGTGCCAGCAGGCCTGGGTCGATCCACCGGGGGGAGCAGTTCTTC
TRBV4-3	TRBJ2-1	.	.	CASSQDRGLNNEQFF	TGCGCCAGCAGCCAAGATCGGGGCTTAAACAATGAGCAGTTCTTC
TRBV5-1	TRBJ2-1	many	TRBD2	CASSLESAGGPNEQFF	TGCGCCAGCAGCTTGGAGTCCGCGGGAGGGCCGAATGAGCAGTTCTTC
TRBV20-1	TRBJ2-1	.	.	CSARDRGKSSYNEQFF	TGCAGTGCTAGAGATCGGGGCAAAAGCTCCTACAATGAGCAGTTCTTC
TRBV7-2	TRBJ2-2	many	.	CASSLAPDSTGELFF	TGTGCCAGCAGCTTAGCGCCCGACAGCACCGGGGAGCTGTTTTTT
TRBV27	TRBJ2-2	.	.	CASSLLTTPRLFF	TGTGCCAGCAGTTTATTGACAACCCCTCGGCTGTTTTTT
TRBV20-1	TRBJ1-3	many	TRBD1	CSASRGSGNTIYF	TGCAGTGCTAGCAGGGGGTCTGGAAACACCATATATTTT
TRBV12-3/TRBV12-4	TRBJ2-1	.	TRBD2	CASSDGLAGLVWDEQFF	TGTGCCAGCAGTGATGGACTAGCGGGATTGGTATGGGATGAGCAGTTCTTC
TRBV7-9	TRBJ2-3	.	TRBD1	CASSRQGGTDTQYF	TGTGCCAGCAGCCGACAGGGAGGCACAGATACGCAGTATTTT
TRBV10-3	TRBJ2-3	many	.	CAISERPASTDTQYF	TGTGCCATCAGTGAGAGGCCAGCTAGCACAGATACGCAGTATTTT
TRBV20-1	TRBJ2-1	many	.	CSARPTDSWNEQFF	TGCAGTGCCCGCCCCACGGACAGTTGGAATGAGCAGTTCTTC
TRBV2	TRBJ2-2	many	TRBD2	CASSPSGGDTGELFF	TGTGCCAGCAGCCCTAGCGGGGGGGACACCGGGGAGCTGTTTTTT
TRBV5-1	TRBJ1-2	many	TRBD1	CASSLTGQGEIREDGYTF	TGCGCCAGCAGCTTAACAGGACAGGGTGAAATTCGGGAGGATGGCTACACCTTC
TRBV20-1	TRBJ2-3	many	TRBD2	CSASTSGRVTDTQYF	TGCAGTGCTTCGACTAGCGGGAGGGTAACAGATACGCAGTATTTT
TRBV11-1	TRBJ2-1	many	.	CASVPGGRGLSSYNEQFF	TGTGCCAGCGTCCCGGGGGGCAGGGGGCTAAGCTCCTACAATGAGCAGTTCTTC
TRBV28	TRBJ2-1	.	.	CASSSYEQFF	TGTGCCAGCAGTTCCTATGAGCAGTTCTTC
TRBV29-1	TRBJ2-3	.	.	CSTTVPSTDTQYF	TGCAGCACAACAGTACCTAGCACAGATACGCAGTATTTT
TRBV7-2	TRBJ1-3	many	.	CASSSTDHGNTIYF	TGTGCCAGCAGCAGTACAGATCATGGAAACACCATATATTTT
TRBV29-1	TRBJ2-5	many	.	CSVESVLIETQYF	TGCAGCGTTGAAAGTGTGCTAATCGAGACCCAGTACTTC
TRBV15	TRBJ2-3	.	.	CATSRGPRGGQQSGDTQYF	TGTGCCACCAGCAGAGGTCCCCGAGGGGGACAACAAAGTGGCGATACGCAGTATTTT
TRBV7-2	TRBJ1-1	many	.	CASIHQGRPGGTEAFF	TGTGCCAGCATCCACCAGGGGCGACCGGGGGGCACTGAAGCTTTCTTT
TRBV29-1	TRBJ2-1	many	.	CSVEDLKGGVANEQFF	TGCAGCGTTGAAGATCTTAAGGGGGGAGTAGCAAATGAGCAGTTCTTC
TRBV3-1	TRBJ2-1	many	TRBD1	CASSPKGARAYNEQFF	TGTGCCAGCAGCCCAAAGGGGGCGCGGGCCTACAATGAGCAGTTCTTC
TRBV4-2	TRBJ2-5	many	TRBD2	CASSRDGRISWETQYF	TGTGCCAGCAGCCGAGACGGGAGGATATCCTGGGAGACCCAGTACTTC
TRBV12-3/TRBV12-4	TRBJ2-3	many	.	CASSLGIAGTDTQYF	TGTGCCAGCAGTTTAGGTATAGCGGGCACAGATACGCAGTATTTT
TRBV7-9	TRBJ2-6	many	TRBD2	CASSSQRGSGANVLTF	TGTGCCAGCAGCTCCCAGCGGGGTTCTGGGGCCAACGTCCTGACTTTC
TRBV28	TRBJ2-2	many	.	CASTPGSILGLFF	TGTGCCAGCACCCCGGGGAGTATCTTAGGGCTGTTTTTT
TRBV15	TRBJ2-6	few	.	CATSREDSGANVLTF	TGTGCCACCAGCAGGGAGGACTCTGGGGCCAACGTCCTGACTTTC
TRBV12-3/TRBV12-4	TRBJ1-5	many	.	CASSATGFNQPQHF	TGTGCCAGCAGTGCGACAGGTTTCAATCAGCCCCAGCATTTT
TRBV28	TRBJ2-7	few	.	CASGLGEQYF	TGTGCCAGTGGGTTAGGTGAGCAGTACTTC
TRBV7-7	TRBJ2-3	many	.	CASSLNPPSGASTDTQYF	TGTGCCAGCAGCTTAAACCCCCCGAGCGGAGCTAGCACAGATACGCAGTATTTT